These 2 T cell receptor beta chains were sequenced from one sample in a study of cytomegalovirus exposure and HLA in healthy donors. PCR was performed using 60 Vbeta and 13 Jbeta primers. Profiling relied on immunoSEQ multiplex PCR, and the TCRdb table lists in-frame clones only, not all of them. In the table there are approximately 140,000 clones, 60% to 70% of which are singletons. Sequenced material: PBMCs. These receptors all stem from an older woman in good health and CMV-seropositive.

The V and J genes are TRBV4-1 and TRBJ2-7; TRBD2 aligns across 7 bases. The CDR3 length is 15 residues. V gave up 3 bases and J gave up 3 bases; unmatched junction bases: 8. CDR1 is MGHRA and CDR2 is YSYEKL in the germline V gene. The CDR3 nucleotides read TGCGCCAGCAGCCAGATCCGAGCGGGGAACTACGAGCAGTACTTC. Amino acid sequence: CASSQIRAGNYEQYF.

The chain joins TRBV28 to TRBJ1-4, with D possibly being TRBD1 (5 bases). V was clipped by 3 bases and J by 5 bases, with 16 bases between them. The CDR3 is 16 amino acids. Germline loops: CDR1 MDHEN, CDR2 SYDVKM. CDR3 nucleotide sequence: TGTGCCAGCAGTTTCAGGATTGGGGCAGGGAATGAAAAACTGTTTTTT. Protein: CASSFRIGAGNEKLFF.